One and the same sample provided the 5 T cell receptor beta chains below, sequenced in a study of blood T cells in healthy people across ages. PCR was performed a second time for about 7 to 12 cycles using a sample-barcoded 5' primer and a J-beta primer mix. MiXCR, run by TCRdb on the 5' RACE reads, gives a single entry per CDR3 protein. This table holds around 1,500,000 distinct CDR3 sequences, 28% found once. Sample: blood. These receptors came from a woman aged 25 to 39 in good health.

This clonotype was seen a few times. The chain recombines TRBV24-1 with TRBJ2-7, with 7 bases lining up with TRBD1. Germline CDR1 is KGHDR and CDR2 is SFDVKD. This CDR3 is 11 amino acids long. The CDR3 DNA reads as TGTTCCGGGACAGCTTCCTACGAGCAGTACTTC. It is translated as CSGTASYEQYF.

The chain uses TRBV29-1 and TRBJ1-1, with 10 bases that match TRBD1. V lost 8 bases to trimming and J lost 4 bases; unmatched junction nucleotides: 10. The CDR3 spans 14 residues. Germline values: CDR1 SQVTM, CDR2 ANQGSEA. The chain's CDR3 is CSFRDRGFRTEAFF. Here the CDR3 DNA reads TGCAGCTTCAGGGACAGGGGATTTCGCACTGAAGCTTTCTTT.

To note about this clonotype: One end of the junction varies from germline; a read error may be responsible. J is TRBJ2-1 and V is TRBV15; D ambiguous. The germline V gene encodes CDR1 LNHNV and CDR2 YYDKDF (reference sequence). This CDR3 contains 13 residues. This CDR3 reads CTTSSLSSYEQFF. The CDR3 DNA follows: TGTACCACCAGCAGTCTTTCGTCCTACGAGCAGTTCTTC. The full variable domain, completed using reference TRBV15 and TRBJ2-1, is DAMVIQNPRYQVTQFGKPVTLSCSQTLNHNVMYWYQQKSSQAPKLLFHYYDKDFNNEADTPDNFQSRRPNTSFCFLDIRSPGLGDTAMYLCTTSSLSSYEQFFGPGTRLTVL.

There are a few counts of this clonotype. The chain has TRBV12-3 or TRBV12-4 and TRBJ2-7; D possibly corresponds to TRBD1 (5 bases). V was pared by 9 bases and J by 2 bases, with 11 bases between. There are 12 residues in the CDR3. CDR3 nucleotide sequence: TGTGCCAGGTCCCTAGGGGCCTACGAGCAGTACTTC. As protein: CARSLGAYEQYF.

Many counts were recorded for this clonotype. The chain employs TRBV3-1 and TRBJ2-7; 10 bases line up with TRBD1. Germline trimming cut 5 bases from V and 2 bases from J; bases unmatched to any gene: 6. Germline V gene lookup returns CDR1 LGHDT and CDR2 YNNKEL (reference sequence). The CDR3 extends over 15 amino acids. CDR3 region: CASSTRGTGAYEQYF. In DNA, the CDR3 is TGTGCCAGCAGCACGCGGGGGACAGGGGCCTACGAGCAGTACTTC.